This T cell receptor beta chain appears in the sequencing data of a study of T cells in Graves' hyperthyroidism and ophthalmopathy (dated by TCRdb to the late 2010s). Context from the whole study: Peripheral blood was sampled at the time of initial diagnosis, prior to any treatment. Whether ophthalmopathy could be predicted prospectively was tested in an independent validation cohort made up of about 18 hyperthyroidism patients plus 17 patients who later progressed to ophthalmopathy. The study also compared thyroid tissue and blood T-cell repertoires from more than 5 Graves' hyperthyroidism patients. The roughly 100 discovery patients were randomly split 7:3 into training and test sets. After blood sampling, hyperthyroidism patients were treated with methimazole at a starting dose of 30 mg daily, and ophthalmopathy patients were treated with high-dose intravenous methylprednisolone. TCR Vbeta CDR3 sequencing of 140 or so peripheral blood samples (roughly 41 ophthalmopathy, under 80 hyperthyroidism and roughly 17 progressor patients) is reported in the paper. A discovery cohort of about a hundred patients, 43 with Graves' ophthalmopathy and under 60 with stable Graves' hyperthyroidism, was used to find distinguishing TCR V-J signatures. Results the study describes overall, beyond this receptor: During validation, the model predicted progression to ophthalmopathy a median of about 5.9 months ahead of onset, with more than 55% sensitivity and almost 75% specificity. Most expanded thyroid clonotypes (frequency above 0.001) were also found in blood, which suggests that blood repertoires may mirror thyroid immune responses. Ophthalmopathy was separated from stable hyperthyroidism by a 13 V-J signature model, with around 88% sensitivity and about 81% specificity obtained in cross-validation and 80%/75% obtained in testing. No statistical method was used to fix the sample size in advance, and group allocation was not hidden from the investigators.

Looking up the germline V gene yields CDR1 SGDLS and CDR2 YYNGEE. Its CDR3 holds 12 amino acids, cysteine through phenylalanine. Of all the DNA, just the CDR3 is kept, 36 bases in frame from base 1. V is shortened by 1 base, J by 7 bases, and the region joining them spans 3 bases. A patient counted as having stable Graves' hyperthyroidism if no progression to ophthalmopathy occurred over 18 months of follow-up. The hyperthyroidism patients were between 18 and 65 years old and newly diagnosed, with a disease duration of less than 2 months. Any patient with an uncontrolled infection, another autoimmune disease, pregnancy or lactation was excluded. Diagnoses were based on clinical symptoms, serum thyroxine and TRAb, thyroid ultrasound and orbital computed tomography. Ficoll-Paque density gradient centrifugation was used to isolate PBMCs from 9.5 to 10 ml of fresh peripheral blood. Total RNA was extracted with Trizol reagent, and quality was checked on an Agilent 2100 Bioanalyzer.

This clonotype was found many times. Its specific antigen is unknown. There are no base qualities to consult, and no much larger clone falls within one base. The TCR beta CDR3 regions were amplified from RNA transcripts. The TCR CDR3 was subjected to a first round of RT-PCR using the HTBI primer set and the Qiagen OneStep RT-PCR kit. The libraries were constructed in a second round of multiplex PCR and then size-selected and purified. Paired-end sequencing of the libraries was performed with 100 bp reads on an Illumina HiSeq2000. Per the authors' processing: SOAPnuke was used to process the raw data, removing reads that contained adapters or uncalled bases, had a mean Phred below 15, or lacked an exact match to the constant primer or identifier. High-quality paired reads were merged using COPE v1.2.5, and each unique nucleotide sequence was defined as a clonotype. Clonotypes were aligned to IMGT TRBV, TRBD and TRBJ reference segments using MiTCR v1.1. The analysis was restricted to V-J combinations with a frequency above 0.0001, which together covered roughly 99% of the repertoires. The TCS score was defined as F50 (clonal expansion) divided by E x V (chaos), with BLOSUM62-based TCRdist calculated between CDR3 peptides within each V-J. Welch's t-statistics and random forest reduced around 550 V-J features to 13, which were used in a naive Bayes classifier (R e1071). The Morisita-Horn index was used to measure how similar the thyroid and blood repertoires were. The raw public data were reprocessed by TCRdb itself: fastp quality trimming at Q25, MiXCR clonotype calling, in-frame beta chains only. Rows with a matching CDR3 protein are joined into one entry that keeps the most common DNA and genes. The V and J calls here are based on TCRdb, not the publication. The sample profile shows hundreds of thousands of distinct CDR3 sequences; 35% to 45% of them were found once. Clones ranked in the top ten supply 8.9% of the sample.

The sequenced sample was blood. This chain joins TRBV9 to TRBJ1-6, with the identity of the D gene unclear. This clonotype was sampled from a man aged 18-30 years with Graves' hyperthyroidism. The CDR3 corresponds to CASSVWNSPLHF. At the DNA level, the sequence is TGTGCCAGCAGCGTATGGAATTCACCCCTCCACTTT.